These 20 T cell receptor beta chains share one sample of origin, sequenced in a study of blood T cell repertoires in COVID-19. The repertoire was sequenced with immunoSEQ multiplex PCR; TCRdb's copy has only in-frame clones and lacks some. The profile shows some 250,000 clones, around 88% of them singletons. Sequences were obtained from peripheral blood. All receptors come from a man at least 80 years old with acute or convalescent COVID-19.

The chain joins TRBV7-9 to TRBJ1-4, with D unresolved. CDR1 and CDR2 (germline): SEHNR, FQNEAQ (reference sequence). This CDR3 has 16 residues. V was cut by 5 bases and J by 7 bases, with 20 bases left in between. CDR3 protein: CASSPGDRGTAEKLFF. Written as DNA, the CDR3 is TGTGCCAGCAGCCCCGGCGATCGGGGTACGGCTGAAAAACTGTTTTTT.

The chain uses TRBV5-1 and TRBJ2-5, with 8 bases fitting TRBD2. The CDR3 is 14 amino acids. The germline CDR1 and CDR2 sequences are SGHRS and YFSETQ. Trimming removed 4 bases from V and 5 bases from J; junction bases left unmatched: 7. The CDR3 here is CASSPREGQETQYF. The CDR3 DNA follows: TGCGCCAGCAGCCCACGGGAGGGGCAGGAGACCCAGTACTTC.

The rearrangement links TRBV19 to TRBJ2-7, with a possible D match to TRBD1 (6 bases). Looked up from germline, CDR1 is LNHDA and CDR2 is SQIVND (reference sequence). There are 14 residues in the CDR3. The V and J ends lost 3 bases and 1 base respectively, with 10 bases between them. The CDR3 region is CASSMRQGSYEQYF. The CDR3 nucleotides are TGTGCCAGTAGTATGAGGCAGGGGTCCTACGAGCAGTACTTC.

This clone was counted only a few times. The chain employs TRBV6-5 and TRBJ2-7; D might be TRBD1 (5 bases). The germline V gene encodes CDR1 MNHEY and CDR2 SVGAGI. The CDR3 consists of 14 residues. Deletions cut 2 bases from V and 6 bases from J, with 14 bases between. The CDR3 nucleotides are TGTGCCAGCAGTTACGCAGGGTATGGTCGCGAGCAGTACTTC. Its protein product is CASSYAGYGREQYF.

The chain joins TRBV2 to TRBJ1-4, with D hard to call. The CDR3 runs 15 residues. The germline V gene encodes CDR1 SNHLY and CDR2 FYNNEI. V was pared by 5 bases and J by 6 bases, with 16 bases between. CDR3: CASSRETVGDEKLFF. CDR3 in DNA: TGTGCCAGCAGTAGGGAGACGGTTGGTGATGAAAAACTGTTTTTT.

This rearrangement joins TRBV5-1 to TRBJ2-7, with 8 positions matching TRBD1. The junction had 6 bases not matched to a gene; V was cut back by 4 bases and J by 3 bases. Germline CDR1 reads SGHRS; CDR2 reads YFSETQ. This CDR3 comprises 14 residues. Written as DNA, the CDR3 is TGCGCCAGCAGCCTCGGACAGGGAGTCTACGAGCAGTACTTC. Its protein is CASSLGQGVYEQYF.

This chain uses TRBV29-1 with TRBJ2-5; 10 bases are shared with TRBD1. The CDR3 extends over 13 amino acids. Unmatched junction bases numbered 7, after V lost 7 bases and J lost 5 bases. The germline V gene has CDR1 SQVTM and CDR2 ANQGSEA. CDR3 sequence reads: CSEGQGLSETQYF. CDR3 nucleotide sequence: TGCAGCGAGGGACAGGGGTTGTCGGAGACCCAGTACTTC.

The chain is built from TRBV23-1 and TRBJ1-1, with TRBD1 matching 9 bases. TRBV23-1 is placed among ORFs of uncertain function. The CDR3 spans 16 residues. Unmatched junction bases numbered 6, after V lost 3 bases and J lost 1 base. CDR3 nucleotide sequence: TGCGCCAGCAGTCACACTTCGACAGGGGGGAACACTGAAGCTTTCTTT. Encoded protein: CASSHTSTGGNTEAFF.

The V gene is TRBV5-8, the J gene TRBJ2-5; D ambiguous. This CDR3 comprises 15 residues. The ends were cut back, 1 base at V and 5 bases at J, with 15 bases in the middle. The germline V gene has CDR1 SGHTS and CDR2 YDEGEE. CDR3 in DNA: TGTGCCAGCAGCTTGCGGCAGGTATCTGGGGAGACCCAGTACTTC. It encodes CASSLRQVSGETQYF.

For the CDR3, the DNA is TGTGCCAGCAGTTTACAGCAGGGCTCGCCTGGGGCCAACGTCCTGACTTTC. It yields the protein CASSLQQGSPGANVLTF. The V gene is TRBV28, the J gene TRBJ2-6; possibly TRBD1 for D (5 bases). V was shortened by 2 bases and J by 2 bases, with 13 bases between the two germline ends. This CDR3 has 17 amino acids. Per the germline V gene, CDR1 is MDHEN and CDR2 is SYDVKM.

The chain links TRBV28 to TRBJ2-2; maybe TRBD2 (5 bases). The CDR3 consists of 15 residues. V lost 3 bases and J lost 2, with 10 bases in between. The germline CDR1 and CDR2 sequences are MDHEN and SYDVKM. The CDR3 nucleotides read TGTGCCAGCAGTTTGTCAGCGGTCAACACCGGGGAGCTGTTTTTT. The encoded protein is CASSLSAVNTGELFF.

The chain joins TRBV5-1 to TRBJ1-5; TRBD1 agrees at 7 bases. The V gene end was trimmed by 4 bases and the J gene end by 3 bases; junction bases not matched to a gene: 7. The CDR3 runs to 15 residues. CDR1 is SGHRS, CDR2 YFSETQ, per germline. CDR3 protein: CASSLTGSDNQPQHF. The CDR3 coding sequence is TGCGCCAGCAGCCTGACAGGGTCGGACAATCAGCCCCAGCATTTT.

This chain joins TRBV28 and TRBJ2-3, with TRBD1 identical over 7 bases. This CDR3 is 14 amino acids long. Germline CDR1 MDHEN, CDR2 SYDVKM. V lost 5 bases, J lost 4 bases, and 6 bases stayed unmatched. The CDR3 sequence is CASSPITGADTQYF. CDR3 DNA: TGTGCCAGCAGTCCAATCACAGGGGCAGATACGCAGTATTTT. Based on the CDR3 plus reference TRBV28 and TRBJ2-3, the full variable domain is DVKVTQSSRYLVKRTGEKVFLECVQDMDHENMFWYRQDPGLGLRLIYFSYDVKMKEKGDIPEGYSVSREKKERFSLILESASTNQTSMYLCASSPITGADTQYFGPGTRLTVL.

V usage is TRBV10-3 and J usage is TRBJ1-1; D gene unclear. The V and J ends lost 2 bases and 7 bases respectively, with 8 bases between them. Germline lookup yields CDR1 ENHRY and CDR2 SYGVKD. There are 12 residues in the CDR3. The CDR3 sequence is CAISEAGYEAFF. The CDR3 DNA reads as TGTGCCATCAGTGAGGCGGGGTATGAAGCTTTCTTT.

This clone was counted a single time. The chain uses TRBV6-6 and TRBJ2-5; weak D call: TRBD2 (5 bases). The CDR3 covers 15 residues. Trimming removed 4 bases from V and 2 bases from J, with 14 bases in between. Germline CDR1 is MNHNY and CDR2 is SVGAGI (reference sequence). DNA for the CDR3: TGTGCCAGCAGTTGGTTCGCGGCGGGTCAAGAGACCCAGTACTTC. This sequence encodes CASSWFAAGQETQYF.

CDR3 protein: CASSLPLRGLNTGELFF. In DNA form, the CDR3 reads TGTGCCAGCAGCTTACCTTTGCGCGGCCTGAACACCGGGGAGCTGTTTTTT. This chain uses TRBV11-2 with TRBJ2-2; no reliable D call. Trimming removed 2 bases at V and 1 base at J, with 14 bases between. The germline gives CDR1 SGHAT, CDR2 FQNNGV. The CDR3 is made up of 17 amino acids.

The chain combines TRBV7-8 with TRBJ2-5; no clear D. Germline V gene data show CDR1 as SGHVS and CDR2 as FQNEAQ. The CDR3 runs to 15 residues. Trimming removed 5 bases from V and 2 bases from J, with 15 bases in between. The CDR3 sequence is CASSPSIGPQETQYF. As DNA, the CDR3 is TGTGCCAGCAGCCCCTCTATTGGGCCACAAGAGACCCAGTACTTC.

CDR3 DNA: TGTGCCAGCAGTTTAGATTACATCACTGAAGCTTTCTTT. This sequence encodes CASSLDYITEAFF. The V call is TRBV28, the J call TRBJ1-1; D unresolved. This CDR3 region has 13 residues. The V end lost 2 bases, the J end lost 4 bases, and 8 bases lay between the germline ends. Per germline, CDR1 MDHEN and CDR2 SYDVKM.

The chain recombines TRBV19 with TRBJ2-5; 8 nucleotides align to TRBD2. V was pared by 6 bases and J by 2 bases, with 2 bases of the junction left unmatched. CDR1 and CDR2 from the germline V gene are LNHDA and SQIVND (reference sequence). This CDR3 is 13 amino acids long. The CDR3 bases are TGTGCCAGTAGCCCGGGGGGGCAAGAGACCCAGTACTTC. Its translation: CASSPGGQETQYF. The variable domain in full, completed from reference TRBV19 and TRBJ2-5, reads DGGITQSPKYLFRKEGQNVTLSCEQNLNHDAMYWYRQDPGQGLRLIYYSQIVNDFQKGDIAEGYSVSREKKESFPLTVTSAQKNPTAFYLCASSPGGQETQYFGPGTRLLVL.

CDR3 in amino acids: CASSLLRQGVNSPLHF. The DNA for the CDR3 is TGTGCCAGCAGTCTACTGAGACAGGGCGTTAATTCACCCCTCCACTTT. The chain employs TRBV2 and TRBJ1-6; 7 bases map to TRBD1. The CDR3 extends over 16 amino acids. The V segment lost 5 bases and the J segment 6 bases; nucleotides outside the gene matches: 10. The germline V gene encodes CDR1 SNHLY and CDR2 FYNNEI.